Each of the 24 T cell receptor beta chains below was sequenced from the same sample in a study of T cell responses to AZD1222 COVID-19 vaccine. The table came from immunoSEQ multiplex PCR; TCRdb's copy has only in-frame clones and leaves some out. The table records 90,000 to 150,000 clones, roughly 86% of them present only once. Sequencing used peripheral blood, obtained 28 days after the second AZD1222 dose. The receptor source for this set is an adult who received the AZD1222 COVID-19 vaccine.

The chain recombines TRBV10-3 with TRBJ2-1; tentatively, D is TRBD1 (6 bases). V lost 3 bases and J 2 bases, leaving 11 bases between the germline ends. Germline CDR1 reads ENHRY; CDR2 reads SYGVKD. This CDR3 comprises 15 residues. CDR3 DNA sequence: TGTGCCATCAGTGATCAATCAGGGGCCTACAATGAGCAGTTCTTC. Encoded protein: CAISDQSGAYNEQFF.

A few counts support this clone. V gene TRBV7-9 combines with J gene TRBJ1-4; D is unclear. CDR1 is SEHNR and CDR2 is FQNEAQ in the germline V gene (reference sequence). This CDR3 is 14 amino acids long. Trimming cost V 3 bases and J 2 bases, with 7 bases left between them. The CDR3 bases are TGTGCCAGCAGCTTGGGGATCACTAATGAAAAACTGTTTTTT. Encoded protein: CASSLGITNEKLFF.

V and J are TRBV9 and TRBJ1-4; D is uncertain. Germline CDR1 SGDLS, CDR2 YYNGEE. Trimming pared 1 base from V and 5 bases from J, leaving 9 bases between. CDR3 size: 14 residues. As DNA, the CDR3 is TGTGCCAGCAGCGTATTGGGGTCCAATGAAAAACTGTTTTTT. Its translation: CASSVLGSNEKLFF.

This chain connects TRBV19 to TRBJ1-2; no clear D gene. The V and J ends lost 6 bases and 2 bases respectively, with 7 bases between them. The CDR3 totals 12 residues. The germline gives CDR1 LNHDA, CDR2 SQIVND (reference sequence). CDR3 sequence (DNA): TGTGCCAGTAGGTACGGCAACTATGGCTACACCTTC. Its protein is CASRYGNYGYTF.

This chain connects TRBV27 to TRBJ1-1, with 8 nucleotides matching TRBD1. After removal of 7 bases from V and 5 bases from J, the junction contained 9 bases not matched to a gene. Germline-derived CDR1 and CDR2 are MNHEY and SMNVEV (reference sequence). The CDR3 length is 14 residues. CDR3 in amino acids: CASIPTGGETEAFF. CDR3 nucleotides: TGTGCCAGCATCCCAACAGGGGGGGAAACTGAAGCTTTCTTT.

The CDR3 sequence is CASSLRAGLNSPLHF. As DNA, the CDR3 is TGTGCCAGCAGTTTAAGGGCAGGCTTGAATTCACCCCTCCACTTT. The chain recombines TRBV28 with TRBJ1-6; D is undetermined. V was shortened by 2 bases and J by 7 bases, with 12 bases between the two germline ends. Germline values: CDR1 MDHEN, CDR2 SYDVKM. There are 15 residues in the CDR3.

This chain uses TRBV6-2 or TRBV6-3 with TRBJ1-1; D possibly corresponds to TRBD1 (6 bases). Per germline, CDR1 MNHEY and CDR2 SVGEGT. V lost 6 bases to trimming and J lost 0 bases, with 11 bases between them. The CDR3 is 14 residues long. The CDR3 region is CASSPGDLNTEAFF. The CDR3 DNA reads TGTGCCAGCAGCCCAGGGGACCTGAACACTGAAGCTTTCTTT.

This rearrangement joins TRBV3-1 (or the pseudogene TRBV3-2) to TRBJ2-7; D call uncertain. Germline CDR1 is LGHDT and CDR2 is YNNKEL (reference sequence). This CDR3 region has 11 residues. The V end lost 4 bases, the J end lost 3 bases, and 4 bases lay between the germline ends. This CDR3 reads CASSRVYEQYF. In nucleotides, the CDR3 is TGTGCCAGCAGCCGGGTCTACGAGCAGTACTTC.

The rearrangement joins TRBV11-2 to TRBJ2-7; 12 nucleotides line up with TRBD2. Germline CDR1 and CDR2: SGHAT and FQNNGV. The CDR3 loop spans 16 amino acids. Losses at the gene ends were 5 bases for V and 2 bases for J; bases not matched to a gene: 7. CDR3 sequence: CASSPGTSGRPYEQYF. CDR3 bases: TGTGCCAGCAGCCCCGGGACTAGCGGGCGTCCCTACGAGCAGTACTTC. Filled out from reference TRBV11-2 and TRBJ2-7, the complete variable domain reads EAGVAQSPRYKIIEKRQSVAFWCNPISGHATLYWYQQILGQGPKLLIQFQNNGVVDDSQLPKDRFSAERLKGVDSTLKIQPAKLEDSAVYLCASSPGTSGRPYEQYFGPGTRLTVT.

This clone came up once. The chain carries TRBV28 and TRBJ2-2; 7 positions match TRBD1. Germline assignment: CDR1 MDHEN and CDR2 SYDVKM. The CDR3 has 15 residues. V shed 6 bases, J shed 1 base, and the junction held 5 bases outside the gene matches. The CDR3 nucleotides read TGTGCCAGCAGCGTGGGACAGTTGAACACCGGGGAGCTGTTTTTT. Translating it yields CASSVGQLNTGELFF.

The gene calls are TRBV28 and TRBJ1-5; D might be TRBD1 (5 bases). CDR1 and CDR2 from the germline V gene are MDHEN and SYDVKM. This CDR3 has 16 residues. Trimming took 5 bases from V and 6 from J, leaving 20 bases between them. CDR3 sequence reads: CASSAYLREHGQPQHF. As DNA, the CDR3 is TGTGCCAGCAGTGCCTACCTCAGGGAGCACGGTCAGCCCCAGCATTTT.

This rearrangement joins TRBV20-1 to TRBJ1-4; 9 bases fit TRBD1. V lost 3 bases to trimming and J lost 0 bases; unmatched junction nucleotides: 5. In germline, CDR1 is DFQATT, CDR2 SNEGSKA (reference sequence). The CDR3 covers 16 residues. CDR3 nucleotide sequence: TGCAGTGCTAGTCCCGGGACAGGGACAACTAATGAAAAACTGTTTTTT. Translation: CSASPGTGTTNEKLFF.

CDR3 bases: TGTGCCAGCAGTTCTTTTAGGGGGTTTAGGGAGACCCAGTACTTC. It yields the protein CASSSFRGFRETQYF. This chain connects TRBV28 to TRBJ2-5; the D gene is possibly TRBD1 (6 bases). Germline values: CDR1 MDHEN, CDR2 SYDVKM. V was cut by 4 bases and J by 5 bases, with 17 bases left in between. This CDR3 spans 15 amino acids.

J is TRBJ2-1 and V is TRBV4-2; no clear D. V was clipped by 1 base and J by 0 bases, with 13 bases between them. CDR1 LGHNA and CDR2 YNFKEQ come from the germline V gene. The CDR3 totals 17 residues. The CDR3 DNA sequence: TGTGCCAGCAGCCAAGTAGGCGGCTCGAGCTCCTACAATGAGCAGTTCTTC. Protein sequence: CASSQVGGSSSYNEQFF.

The chain recombines TRBV7-2 with TRBJ2-7; 14 bases line up with TRBD2. CDR3 length: 16 amino acids. Trimming cost V 5 bases and J 2 bases; bases outside gene matches: 5. The germline V gene encodes CDR1 SGHTA and CDR2 FQGNSA. The DNA for the CDR3 is TGTGCCAGCAGCCCAGGACTAGCGGGGGGCCCCTACGAGCAGTACTTC. Translated, it gives CASSPGLAGGPYEQYF.

CDR3 amino acids: CASRSDNEQFF. The CDR3 bases are TGTGCCAGTAGGAGCGACAATGAGCAGTTCTTC. This chain joins TRBV28 and TRBJ2-1; D is ambiguous. The V gene lost 9 bases and the J gene lost 5 bases, with 8 bases spanning the gap. Germline loops: CDR1 MDHEN, CDR2 SYDVKM. The CDR3 consists of 11 residues.

The chain links TRBV7-9 to TRBJ2-2; 8 bases fit TRBD1. The CDR3 runs to 16 residues. Trimming took 10 bases from V and 1 from J; bases not matched to a gene: 11. Germline CDR1 is SEHNR and CDR2 is FQNEAQ (reference sequence). The CDR3 loop reads CAIPQWTGRNTGELFF. In DNA form, the CDR3 reads TGTGCCATCCCTCAATGGACAGGGCGGAACACCGGGGAGCTGTTTTTT.

In its sample, this clone was seen a few times. The chain has TRBV10-2 and TRBJ1-1, with 8 bases matching TRBD1. V gave up 6 bases and J gave up 4 bases; unmatched junction bases: 16. The CDR3 covers 17 residues. Per the germline V gene, CDR1 is WSHSY and CDR2 is SAAADI. The CDR3 nucleotides read TGCGCCAGCAGAAACAGGGGGATAAGGGGGTCGGGCACTGAAGCTTTCTTT. It encodes CASRNRGIRGSGTEAFF.

The J gene is TRBJ1-1, the V gene TRBV6-5; 9 bases agree with TRBD1. Trimming took 5 bases from V and 9 from J; bases not matched to a gene: 13. The germline V gene encodes CDR1 MNHEY and CDR2 SVGAGI. The CDR3 consists of 15 residues. Here the CDR3 DNA reads TGTGCCAGCAGTCCGCTTGCGGACAGGGGAGGCAAAGCTTTCTTT. Translating gives CASSPLADRGGKAFF.

The chain is built from TRBV28 and TRBJ1-5; D uncertain. Germline V CDR1 and CDR2: MDHEN, SYDVKM. CDR3 length: 14 amino acids. V was shortened by 3 bases and J by 2 bases, with 8 bases between the two germline ends. DNA of the CDR3: TGTGCCAGCAGTTTGTACGCGGGCAATCAGCCCCAGCATTTT. Amino acid sequence: CASSLYAGNQPQHF.

The table lists this clone with a count of one. Within the sample, other DNA sequences also encode this same CDR3. The chain couples TRBV9 to TRBJ1-2; TRBD1 agrees at 7 bases. This CDR3 comprises 14 residues. CDR1 and CDR2 (germline): SGDLS, YYNGEE. J was trimmed by 8 bases and V by 2 bases; bases with no gene match: 9. Here the CDR3 DNA reads TGTGCCAGCAGCGTTACAGGGGAAGGCTACGGCTACACCTTC. Encoded protein: CASSVTGEGYGYTF.

The genes are TRBV7-2 and TRBJ1-2; 9 nucleotides align to TRBD1. The CDR3 length is 14 residues. After removal of 6 bases from V and 5 bases from J, the junction contained 7 bases not matched to a gene. CDR1 SGHTA and CDR2 FQGNSA come from the germline V gene. The DNA of the CDR3 is TGTGCCAGCAGTTTCGGAGGGACAGGGTATGGCTACACCTTC. Its translation is CASSFGGTGYGYTF.

CDR3 bases: TGTGCCGCTTCAGGGACAGGGGATACAGATACGCAGTATTTT. Translated, it gives CAASGTGDTDTQYF. The rearrangement joins TRBV6-5 to TRBJ2-3, with 10 bases fitting TRBD1. In germline, CDR1 is MNHEY, CDR2 SVGAGI. V lost 11 bases to trimming and J lost 3 bases; unmatched junction nucleotides: 8. CDR3 length: 14 amino acids.

V is TRBV3-1 (or the pseudogene TRBV3-2) and J is TRBJ2-3; D assignment may be TRBD1 or TRBD2 (6 bases each). V lost 5 bases, J lost 6 bases, and 18 bases lay in between. The CDR3 length is 15 residues. Germline loops: CDR1 LGHDT, CDR2 YNNKEL (reference sequence). The CDR3 is CASSSDWRGGDTQYF. CDR3 coding DNA: TGTGCCAGCAGCTCTGACTGGAGAGGGGGGGATACGCAGTATTTT.